This paragraph covers one T cell receptor (beta chain) sequence. Per the original data handling: Researchers report that nucleated cell counts were estimated from reference gene primer amplification. Assay used: immunoSEQ multiplex PCR; TCRdb lists only in-frame clones, some missing. The DNA was the basis for D and trimming; V, J and clone size are from that table. The repertoire holds 100,000 to 120,000 clones, with over 80% as singletons. These data originate in a study of blood T cell repertoires in COVID-19. Study at large: Samples taken during acute and convalescent COVID-19 were collected in the United States, Italy and Spain. In each case, the material was cDNA or gDNA derived from T cells, B-cell-depleted T cells, or PBMCs.

CDR1 is MNHEY, CDR2 SMNVEV, per germline (reference sequence). V lost 5 bases, J lost 5 bases, and 7 bases stayed unmatched. The length of the CDR3 is 14 residues. The TCR sequence derives from a woman aged 45-65 years with acute or convalescent COVID-19. Material for sequencing was peripheral blood. J is TRBJ2-7 and V is TRBV27; 9 nucleotides match TRBD1. CDR3 DNA sequence: TGTGCCAGCAGTGGGTGGGGACAGGGCGACGAGCAGTACTTC. It specifies CASSGWGQGDEQYF.